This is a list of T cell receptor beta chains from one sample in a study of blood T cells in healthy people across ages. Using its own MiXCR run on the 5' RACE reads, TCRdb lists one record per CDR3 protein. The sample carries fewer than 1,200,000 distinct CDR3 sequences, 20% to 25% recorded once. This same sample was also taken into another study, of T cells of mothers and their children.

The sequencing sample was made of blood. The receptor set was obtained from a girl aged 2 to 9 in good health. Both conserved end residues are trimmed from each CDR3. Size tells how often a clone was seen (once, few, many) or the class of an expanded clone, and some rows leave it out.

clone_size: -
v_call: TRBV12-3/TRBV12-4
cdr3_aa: ASSAGQGAILSGNTIY

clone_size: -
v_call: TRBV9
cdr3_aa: ACSVDGGRAPDTQY

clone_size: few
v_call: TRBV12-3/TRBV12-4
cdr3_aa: ASSSGGPGELF

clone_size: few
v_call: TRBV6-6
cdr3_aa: ASSHRGSLGETQY

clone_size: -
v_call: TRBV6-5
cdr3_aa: ASTLGQGRGYT

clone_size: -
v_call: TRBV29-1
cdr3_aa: SGPSVLT

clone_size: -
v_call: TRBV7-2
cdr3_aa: ASGLAGNTIY

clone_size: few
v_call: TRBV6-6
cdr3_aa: ASSYPSVQY

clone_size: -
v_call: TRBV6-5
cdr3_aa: ASRQDRFSTDTQY

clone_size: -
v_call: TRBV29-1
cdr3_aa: SVTRGEAF

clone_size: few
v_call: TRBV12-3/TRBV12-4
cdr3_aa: ASRWGREGNEQF

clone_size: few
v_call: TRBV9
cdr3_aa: ASSVVGGHQETQY

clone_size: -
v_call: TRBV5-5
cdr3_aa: ASSLEVGRDYGYT

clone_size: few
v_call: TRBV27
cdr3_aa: ASSPSAGSWEEQY

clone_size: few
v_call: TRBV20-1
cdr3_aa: SASELAADTQY

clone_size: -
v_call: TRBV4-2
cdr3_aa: ASSRGEGTNEKLF

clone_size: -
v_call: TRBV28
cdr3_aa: ASSFPGQGIENIQY

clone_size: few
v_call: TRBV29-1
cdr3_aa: SVDIRLTTEAF

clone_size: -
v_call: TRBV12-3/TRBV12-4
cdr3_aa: ASSSPLGTEAF

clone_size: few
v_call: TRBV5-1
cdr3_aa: ASSLVSGTGRYGYT

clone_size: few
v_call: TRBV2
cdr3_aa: ASSDRRLNTEAF

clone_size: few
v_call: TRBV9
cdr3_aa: ASSLLTVDNEQF

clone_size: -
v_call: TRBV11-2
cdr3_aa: ASSHGTSGRSDTQY

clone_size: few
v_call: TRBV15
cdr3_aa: ATSRDWGQSYEQY

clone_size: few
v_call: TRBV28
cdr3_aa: ASSFSDRSYEQY

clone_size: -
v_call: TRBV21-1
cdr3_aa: ASSNTGENEQF

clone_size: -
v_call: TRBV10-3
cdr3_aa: AISESIYGIRTDTQY

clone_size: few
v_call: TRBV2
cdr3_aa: ASSLRDNRQDTQY

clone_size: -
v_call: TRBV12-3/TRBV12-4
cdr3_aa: ASSLGSGLTDTQY

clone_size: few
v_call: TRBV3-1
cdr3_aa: ASSPPWGLGAYEQY

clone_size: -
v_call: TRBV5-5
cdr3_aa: ASRQYRGDTQY

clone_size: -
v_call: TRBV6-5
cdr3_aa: ASSYEASGRGGEYNEQF

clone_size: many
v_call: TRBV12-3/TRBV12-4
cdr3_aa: ASSLGRETQY

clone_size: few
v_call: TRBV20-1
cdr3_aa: SAPKVGTAETQY

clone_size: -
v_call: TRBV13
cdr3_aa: ASSLLRGGSYEQY

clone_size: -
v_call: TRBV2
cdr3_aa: AGASRRTSSYEQY

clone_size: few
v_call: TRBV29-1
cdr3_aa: SVLGTAIGVT

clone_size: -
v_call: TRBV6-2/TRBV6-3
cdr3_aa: ASSMDRVRTEAF

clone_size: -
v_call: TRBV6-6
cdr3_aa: ASNYSYGYT

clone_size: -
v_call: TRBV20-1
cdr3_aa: SARPGVNQPQH

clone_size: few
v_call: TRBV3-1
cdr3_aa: ASSAPGQGSAGQF

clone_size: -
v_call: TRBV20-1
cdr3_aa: SARETTAYEQY

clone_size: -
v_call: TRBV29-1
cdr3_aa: SVEDGLHTEAF

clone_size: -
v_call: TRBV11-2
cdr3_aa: ASSLNDRST

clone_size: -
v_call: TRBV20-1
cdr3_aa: SSTYGYT

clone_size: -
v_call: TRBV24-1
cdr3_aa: ATSDLTSGGDTGELF

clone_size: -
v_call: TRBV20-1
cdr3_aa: SARAFSPDRGKNIQY

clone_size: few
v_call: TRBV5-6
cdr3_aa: ASTGPGQLSTYGYT

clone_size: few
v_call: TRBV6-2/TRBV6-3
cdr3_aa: ASSYSPGGYEQY

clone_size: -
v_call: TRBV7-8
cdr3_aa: ASSLELKGTGTQY

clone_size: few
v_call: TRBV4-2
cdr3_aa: ASSQGILGETEAF

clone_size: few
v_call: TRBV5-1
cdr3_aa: ASSFYSVGGKLF

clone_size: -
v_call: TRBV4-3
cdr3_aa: ASSQDRAARSGANVLT

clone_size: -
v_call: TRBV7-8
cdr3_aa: ASSLGPGEPNNEQF

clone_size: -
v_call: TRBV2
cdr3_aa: ASSPNGGSLTYEQY

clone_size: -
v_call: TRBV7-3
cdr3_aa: ASSLGLTSYNEQF

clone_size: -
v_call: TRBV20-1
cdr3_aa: SAPPRATGYNSPLH

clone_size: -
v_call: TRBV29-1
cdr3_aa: SAPAAGDDYNEQF

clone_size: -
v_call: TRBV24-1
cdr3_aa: ATSGVTGISGELF